This entry lists 30 T cell receptor beta chains sequenced from one sample in a study of OX40 agonist ivuxolimab in advanced cancers. TCRdb's copy holds only in-frame clones and misses some; the assay was immunoSEQ multiplex PCR. The data contain approximately 120,000 clones, around 93% of them seen just once; the ten biggest clones take up 0.65% to 0.9%. The sequencing used CD4+ or CD8+ T cells sorted from blood, collected in a trial of the OX40 agonist ivuxolimab. All receptors derive from an adult with an advanced solid tumor such as melanoma, head and neck, liver or kidney cancer.

The chain carries TRBV2 and TRBJ1-5; no definite D call. The CDR3 sequence is 12 residues long. Between the trimmed V and J ends, which lost 4 bases and 4 bases, there was a span of 5 bases. Germline V gene data show CDR1 as SNHLY and CDR2 as FYNNEI. CDR3 sequence: CASSGRNQPQHF. The CDR3 nucleotides read TGTGCCAGCAGTGGGAGGAATCAGCCCCAGCATTTT.

The J gene is TRBJ2-7, the V gene TRBV27; D perhaps matches TRBD2 (6 bases). V was shortened by 2 bases and J by 5 bases, with 19 bases between the two germline ends. From germline, CDR1 is MNHEY and CDR2 SMNVEV (reference sequence). The CDR3 is 16 residues long. CDR3 in DNA: TGTGCCAGCAGTTTAAATCGGAGGGGTCCCGGCCACGAGCAGTACTTC. Amino acids: CASSLNRRGPGHEQYF.

The chain uses TRBV7-3 and TRBJ2-1; 7 bases are a match to TRBD2. The CDR3 totals 15 residues. In germline, CDR1 is SGHTA, CDR2 FQGTGA. The V segment lost 4 bases and the J segment 5 bases; nucleotides outside the gene matches: 8. The CDR3 is CASSYLAEADNEQFF. The CDR3 DNA reads as TGTGCCAGCAGCTATCTAGCGGAAGCCGACAATGAGCAGTTCTTC.

This clone has a single count. The chain combines TRBV11-2 with TRBJ2-5; D is uncertain. The J call is doubtful: the DNA matches TRBJ2-7 better. CDR1 and CDR2 from the germline V gene are SGHAT and FQNNGV. CDR3 size: 16 residues. The CDR3 nucleotides are TGTGCCAGCAGCTTAGATCGGACCTGGAGCTCCTACGAGCAGTACTTC. It yields the protein CASSLDRTWSSYEQYF.

The CDR3 is CASSFYANRGGMNTGELFF. The CDR3 bases are TGTGCCAGCAGTTTCTATGCTAATCGGGGGGGAATGAACACCGGGGAGCTGTTTTTT. The genes are TRBV28 and TRBJ2-2; 8 bases map to TRBD2. The CDR3 spans 19 residues. Trimming cost V 3 bases and J 1 base; bases outside gene matches: 13. Germline V CDR1 and CDR2: MDHEN, SYDVKM.

Details on this clone: Relative to the germline gene, one junction end is altered; a read error may explain this. CDR3 bases: TGCGCCAGCACTATTGGGGGGAAGGAGCTCTTC. Translating it yields CASTIGGKELF. The gene calls are TRBV5-1 and TRBJ2-1, with D perhaps TRBD2 (6 bases). This CDR3 region has 11 residues. The germline V gene encodes CDR1 SGHRS and CDR2 YFSETQ.

The chain uses TRBV28 and TRBJ1-1; 8 positions match TRBD1. Per the germline V gene, CDR1 is MDHEN and CDR2 is SYDVKM. V gave up 2 bases and J gave up 1 base; unmatched junction bases: 0. The CDR3 consists of 14 residues. The CDR3 reads CASSLGQGNTEAFF. The CDR3 nucleotides are TGTGCCAGCAGTTTAGGACAGGGGAACACTGAAGCTTTCTTT.

This clone was recorded only once. The chain employs TRBV12-5 and TRBJ2-3; possibly TRBD1 or TRBD2 for D (5 bases each). The CDR3 contains 12 residues. Deletions cut 6 bases from V and 6 bases from J, with 10 bases between. CDR1 and CDR2 from the germline V gene are LGHNT and FRNRAP. CDR3 protein: CASGTEGDTQYF. In DNA, the CDR3 is TGTGCTAGTGGGACCGAGGGGGATACGCAGTATTTT.

V is TRBV5-1 and J is TRBJ2-1; 9 nucleotides agree with TRBD1. CDR3 size: 15 residues. V lost 4 bases to trimming and J lost 5 bases; unmatched junction nucleotides: 7. Germline CDR1 is SGHRS and CDR2 is YFSETQ. CDR3 sequence reads: CASSLGQGNHNEQFF. CDR3 nucleotide sequence: TGCGCCAGCAGCCTGGGACAGGGTAACCACAATGAGCAGTTCTTC.

This chain links TRBV4-1 with TRBJ1-4; D ambiguous. V shed 1 base and J shed 7 bases, with 16 bases lying between them. The CDR3 has 16 amino acids. Germline assignment: CDR1 MGHRA and CDR2 YSYEKL. This CDR3 is CASSQAKAVVTEKLFF. For the CDR3, the DNA is TGCGCCAGCAGCCAAGCTAAGGCAGTGGTGACTGAAAAACTGTTTTTT.

The chain links TRBV30 to TRBJ1-1, with no clear D. With 3 bases removed from V and 8 bases from J, the gap between germline ends came to 13 bases. The CDR3 covers 12 residues. Germline V gene lookup returns CDR1 GTSNPN and CDR2 SVGIG (reference sequence). The CDR3 nucleotides read TGTGCCTGGAGATACGCCGGGTCAGAAGCTTTCTTT. It specifies CAWRYAGSEAFF.

This clone was found once. This sequence joins TRBV19 and TRBJ1-6; D ambiguous. V shed 5 bases and J shed 10 bases, with 21 bases lying between them. The CDR3 covers 16 residues. Germline CDR1 is LNHDA and CDR2 is SQIVND (reference sequence). In nucleotides, the CDR3 is TGTGCCAGTAGTCTCTACTCCCCCGGTGCATCCTCACCCCTCCACTTT. Its translation is CASSLYSPGASSPLHF.

This clone showed up just once. The genes are TRBV30 and TRBJ2-7; no definite D call. CDR1 and CDR2 from the germline V gene are GTSNPN and SVGIG (reference sequence). With 5 bases removed from V and 4 bases from J, the gap between germline ends came to 6 bases. The CDR3 sequence is 10 residues long. CDR3 loop: CAWGRYEQYF. The CDR3 nucleotides are TGTGCCTGGGGGCGGTACGAGCAGTACTTC.

The CDR3 reads CASSADSYEQYF. As DNA, the CDR3 is TGTGCCAGCAGCGCGGACAGCTACGAGCAGTACTTC. This chain joins TRBV5-6 and TRBJ2-7, with D maybe TRBD1 (6 bases). Looked up from germline, CDR1 is SGHDT and CDR2 is YYEEEE. The CDR3 is 12 amino acids. V lost 4 bases and J lost 3, with 8 bases in between.

The J gene is TRBJ1-2, the V gene TRBV5-6; D is ambiguous. V lost 1 base and J 9 bases, leaving 13 bases between the germline ends. Germline CDR1 reads SGHDT; CDR2 reads YYEEEE. The CDR3 is 13 residues long. The CDR3 coding sequence is TGTGCCAGCAGCTTGACGGGGAAGAGGAGCTACACCTTC. Translation gives CASSLTGKRSYTF. Together with reference TRBV5-6 and TRBJ1-2, the CDR3 gives the full variable domain: DAGVTQSPTHLIKTRGQQVTLRCSPKSGHDTVSWYQQALGQGPQFIFQYYEEEERQRGNFPDRFSGHQFPNYSSELNVNALLLGDSALYLCASSLTGKRSYTFGSGTRLTVV.

The chain employs TRBV7-8 and TRBJ2-7; D remains unclear. Trimming pared 5 bases from V and 4 bases from J, leaving 9 bases between. The CDR3 runs to 12 residues. Germline CDR1 reads SGHVS; CDR2 reads FQNEAQ. Written as DNA, the CDR3 is TGTGCCAGCAGCATTACCTGGTACGAGCAGTACTTC. Translating it yields CASSITWYEQYF.

This chain links TRBV10-3 with TRBJ1-2; D gene unclear. Germline loops: CDR1 ENHRY, CDR2 SYGVKD. The CDR3 consists of 13 residues. The V end lost 10 bases, the J end lost 4 bases, and 16 bases lay between the germline ends. In DNA, the CDR3 is TGTGCCACCAGCCCTGCCGGGTCCTATGGCTACACCTTC. Amino acids: CATSPAGSYGYTF.

The rearrangement links TRBV5-6 to TRBJ2-2; 11 positions agree with TRBD2. Germline V lookup: CDR1 SGHDT, CDR2 YYEEEE. V lost 4 bases to trimming and J lost 5 bases; unmatched junction nucleotides: 10. The CDR3 contains 17 residues. The chain's CDR3 is CASSPTASGRYTGELFF. CDR3 in DNA: TGTGCCAGCAGCCCCACGGCTAGCGGGAGGTATACCGGGGAGCTGTTTTTT.

This chain joins TRBV11-3 and TRBJ2-2, with TRBD2 matching 8 bases. V dropped 3 bases and J dropped 6; count of bases not matched to a gene: 9. This CDR3 is built from 16 residues. Germline V gives CDR1 SGHNT, CDR2 YENEEA. Here the CDR3 reads CASSFRTGTRAGELFF. CDR3 coding DNA: TGTGCCAGCAGCTTTAGAACCGGGACTAGAGCCGGGGAGCTGTTTTTT.

The chain recombines TRBV18 with TRBJ2-2; D possibly corresponds to TRBD1 (5 bases). Germline assignment: CDR1 KGHSH and CDR2 LQKENI. Trimming took 2 bases from V and 4 from J, leaving 8 bases between them. The CDR3 has 14 amino acids. DNA of the CDR3: TGTGCCAGCTCACCAAGGCAGGGCACCGGGGAGCTGTTTTTT. This sequence encodes CASSPRQGTGELFF.

The genes are TRBV28 and TRBJ2-5; either TRBD1 or TRBD2 may supply D (6 bases each). The CDR3 spans 14 residues. Trimming took off 7 bases at V and 4 bases at J, with 16 bases between the two ends. CDR1 MDHEN and CDR2 SYDVKM come from the germline V gene. This CDR3 reads CASINEGGRETQYF. For the CDR3, the DNA is TGTGCCAGCATAAATGAAGGGGGGCGAGAGACCCAGTACTTC.

CDR3 residues: CAWIPGNTEAFF. The CDR3 coding sequence is TGTGCCTGGATCCCTGGGAACACTGAAGCTTTCTTT. This sequence joins TRBV30 and TRBJ1-1; D uncertain. Looked up from germline, CDR1 is GTSNPN and CDR2 is SVGIG (reference sequence). V was cut by 4 bases and J by 1 base, with 7 bases left in between. This CDR3 region has 12 residues.

The chain carries TRBV9 and TRBJ1-5; no firm D call. Germline values: CDR1 SGDLS, CDR2 YYNGEE. The CDR3 contains 14 residues. V shed 3 bases and J shed 0 bases, with 7 bases lying between them. The CDR3 DNA follows: TGTGCCAGCAGCGCCGGTTATAGCAATCAGCCCCAGCATTTT. Translating it yields CASSAGYSNQPQHF.

The chain carries TRBV11-3 and TRBJ2-7; a possible D gene is TRBD1 (7 bases). V was trimmed by 4 bases and J by 2 bases, leaving 12 bases between them. This CDR3 contains 14 residues. The germline V gene has CDR1 SGHNT and CDR2 YENEEA. The DNA of the CDR3 is TGTGCCAGCAGCTCTCAGGGGGGCCCCTACGAGCAGTACTTC. Translated: CASSSQGGPYEQYF.

This clone was picked up one time. The chain is built from TRBV21-1 and TRBJ1-1. TRBV21-1 is annotated as a pseudogene. The CDR3 has 14 amino acids. The CDR3 loop is CASGPADLNTEAFF. The CDR3 region has the DNA TGTGCCAGTGGCCCGGCGGACCTGAACACTGAAGCTTTCTTT.

V is TRBV6-5 and J is TRBJ2-7, with 11 bases matching TRBD2. With 6 bases clipped from V and 3 bases from J, the junction kept 4 bases outside the gene matches. This CDR3 contains 14 residues. Germline assignment: CDR1 MNHEY and CDR2 SVGAGI. The CDR3 protein is CASSKGTSGYEQYF. The DNA for the CDR3 is TGTGCCAGCAGCAAAGGGACTAGCGGCTACGAGCAGTACTTC.

This rearrangement joins TRBV12-5 to TRBJ1-4; no definite D call. V dropped 1 base and J dropped 8 bases, with 8 bases sitting between them. This CDR3 region has 13 residues. CDR1 LGHNT and CDR2 FRNRAP come from the germline V gene. The DNA of the CDR3 is TGTGCTAGTGGTTTGGAAGTACGGGAAAAACTGTTTTTT. Translated: CASGLEVREKLFF.

CDR3 in DNA: TGTGCCATCAGTGAGTCCCACGGCAGGGGCGGCACCGGGGAGCTGTTTTTT. Translating gives CAISESHGRGGTGELFF. The chain is built from TRBV10-3 and TRBJ2-2; TRBD1 is a possible D gene (6 bases). Trimming cost V 0 bases and J 4 bases, with 15 bases left between them. The CDR3 has 17 amino acids. The germline gives CDR1 ENHRY, CDR2 SYGVKD.

V gene TRBV5-4 combines with J gene TRBJ2-2; no definite D call. From germline, CDR1 is SGHNT and CDR2 YYREEE (reference sequence). This CDR3 has 15 amino acids. V lost 0 bases to trimming and J lost 1 base, with 7 bases between them. The CDR3 region has the DNA TGTGCCAGCAGCTTGGCGTCACAGAACACCGGGGAGCTGTTTTTT. The encoded protein is CASSLASQNTGELFF.

The V gene is TRBV5-1, the J gene TRBJ1-2, with D tentatively TRBD1 (6 bases). V was clipped by 1 base and J by 6 bases, with 13 bases between them. This CDR3 comprises 14 residues. Germline values: CDR1 SGHRS, CDR2 YFSETQ. Here the CDR3 reads CASSLQEAGDGYTF. The CDR3 DNA sequence: TGCGCCAGCAGCTTGCAGGAGGCAGGGGATGGCTACACCTTC.